Below, 30 T cell receptor beta chains from the same sample are listed, as sequenced in a study of T-cell reconstitution after alpha-beta-depleted transplantation in children. For TCRbeta, the library was prepared with unique molecular identifiers. TCRdb passed the PCR reads through MiXCR, listing each CDR3 protein once. The sample holds around 190,000 distinct CDR3 sequences, 6.6% seen once. The material was PBMCs, obtained before TCRalphabeta/CD19-depleted stem cell transplant. The receptors stem from a boy younger than 10 with acute lymphoblastic leukemia, due to receive a stem cell transplant.

This clonotype was found a few times. The chain is built from TRBV7-8 and TRBJ2-5; no definite D call. Germline V gives CDR1 SGHVS, CDR2 FQNEAQ. Trimming took 6 bases from V and 2 from J, leaving 16 bases between them. There are 15 residues in the CDR3. The CDR3 DNA reads TGTGCCAGCAGTACCGGACCGAACTTTCAAGAGACCCAGTACTTC. Translating it yields CASSTGPNFQETQYF. The full variable domain, rest sourced from reference TRBV7-8 and TRBJ2-5, is GAGVSQSPRYKVAKRGQDVALRCDPISGHVSLFWYQQALGQGPEFLTYFQNEAQLDKSGLPSDRFFAERPEGSVSTLKIQRTQQEDSAVYLCASSTGPNFQETQYFGPGTRLLVL.

This chain links TRBV12-3 or TRBV12-4 with TRBJ2-1; 10 bases map to TRBD2. The CDR3 totals 15 residues. Trimming took 4 bases from V and 4 from J; bases not matched to a gene: 4. CDR3 protein: CASSSRTSGYNEQFF. In DNA form, the CDR3 reads TGTGCCAGCAGTTCCCGGACTAGCGGATACAATGAGCAGTTCTTC.

This clonotype occurred many times. CDR3 nucleotide sequence: TGTGCCAGCAGTCCACACGACAGGGCGGTTGGAAACACCATATATTTT. Encoded protein: CASSPHDRAVGNTIYF. The rearrangement links TRBV12-3 or TRBV12-4 to TRBJ1-3, with 7 bases lining up with TRBD1. V shed 5 bases and J 3 bases; nucleotides not matched to a gene: 10. CDR3 length: 16 amino acids.

This clonotype appeared many times. This chain links TRBV12-3 or TRBV12-4 with TRBJ2-1, with D possibly being TRBD1 (6 bases). The CDR3 is made up of 14 amino acids. V gave up 7 bases and J gave up 5 bases, with 15 bases separating them. The CDR3 DNA follows: TGTGCCAGCACCCAGGGGAGTTCCCACAATGAGCAGTTCTTC. Protein sequence: CASTQGSSHNEQFF.

This clonotype was seen at least ten times. This chain's CDR3 is CATSRELTDKQYF. CDR3 in DNA: TGTGCCACCAGCAGAGAGTTAACAGACAAGCAGTACTTC. This chain connects TRBV15 to TRBJ2-7; D gene ambiguous. V lost 0 bases to trimming and J lost 8 bases, with 11 bases between them. The CDR3 spans 13 residues. Germline V lookup: CDR1 LNHNV, CDR2 YYDKDF (reference sequence).

This clonotype has a count of ten or more. The genes are TRBV6-1 and TRBJ2-7; the D is unclear. This CDR3 region has 13 residues. Germline loops: CDR1 MNHNS, CDR2 SASEGT. The V and J ends lost 4 bases and 5 bases respectively, with 12 bases between them. CDR3 loop: CASSATFTDEQYF. The CDR3 DNA reads as TGTGCCAGCAGTGCGACATTCACCGACGAGCAGTACTTC.

This clonotype was counted only a few times. This chain joins TRBV20-1 and TRBJ1-6; 7 bases are a match to TRBD1. Germline values: CDR1 DFQATT, CDR2 SNEGSKA (reference sequence). J lost 8 bases, V lost 3 bases, and 7 bases had no gene match. CDR3 length equals 14 residues. The CDR3 spells CSAREGTVYSPLHF. As DNA, the CDR3 is TGCAGTGCTAGGGAAGGGACAGTTTATTCACCCCTCCACTTT.

This clonotype was detected many times. This chain links TRBV29-1 with TRBJ2-1; D unclear. The ends were cut back, 6 bases at V and 3 bases at J, with 18 bases in the middle. Germline V lookup: CDR1 SQVTM, CDR2 ANQGSEA. The CDR3 contains 15 residues. The CDR3 reads CSVALGSLIYNEQFF. The CDR3 DNA sequence: TGCAGCGTCGCCCTCGGAAGCCTGATCTACAATGAGCAGTTCTTC.

This clonotype has a count of ten or more. The chain links TRBV27 to TRBJ2-2, with 7 positions matching TRBD2. Looked up from germline, CDR1 is MNHEY and CDR2 is SMNVEV (reference sequence). V trimming: 3 bases; J trimming: 3 bases; junction bases outside the gene matches: 7. There are 16 residues in the CDR3. The CDR3 region has the DNA TGTGCCAGCAGTTTCCCCTGGACTAGACACACCGGGGAGCTGTTTTTT. As protein: CASSFPWTRHTGELFF.

The gene calls are TRBV7-9 and TRBJ2-2, with D maybe TRBD2 (6 bases). Per the germline V gene, CDR1 is SEHNR and CDR2 is FQNEAQ (reference sequence). The V and J ends lost 3 bases and 1 base respectively, with 15 bases between them. The CDR3 is 17 residues long. CDR3: CASSFASAHQNTGELFF. CDR3 bases: TGTGCCAGCAGCTTCGCTAGCGCTCACCAGAACACCGGGGAGCTGTTTTTT.

At least ten counts were recorded for this clonotype. V and J are TRBV10-3 and TRBJ2-5; D is tentatively TRBD1 or TRBD2 (5 bases each). The CDR3 sequence is 14 residues long. Germline CDR1 reads ENHRY; CDR2 reads SYGVKD. With 6 bases removed from V and 2 bases from J, the gap between germline ends came to 13 bases. The CDR3 sequence: CAISAVGRQETQYF. The CDR3, as DNA: TGTGCCATCAGCGCGGTGGGACGGCAAGAGACCCAGTACTTC.

This clonotype was detected only a few times. The rearrangement uses TRBV27 and TRBJ2-7; D ambiguous. Germline loops: CDR1 MNHEY, CDR2 SMNVEV (reference sequence). The V gene lost 8 bases and the J gene lost 3 bases, with 14 bases spanning the gap. CDR3 length equals 13 residues. Here the CDR3 reads CASRPGPHYEQYF. The CDR3 nucleotides are TGTGCCAGCCGACCGGGCCCCCACTACGAGCAGTACTTC.

This clonotype was recorded at least ten times. This sequence joins TRBV7-9 and TRBJ2-1; D might be TRBD2 (6 bases). The V end was cut by 4 bases, the J end by 3 bases, with 13 bases between. CDR1 is SEHNR and CDR2 is FQNEAQ in the germline V gene (reference sequence). The CDR3 totals 15 residues. CDR3 coding DNA: TGTGCCAGCAGCTCTGGACTACGGGTCTACAATGAGCAGTTCTTC. Protein: CASSSGLRVYNEQFF.

At least ten counts were recorded for this clonotype. The V call is TRBV29-1, the J call TRBJ1-2; 7 bases align to TRBD1. V dropped 4 bases and J dropped 5; count of bases not matched to a gene: 7. CDR3 length: 13 amino acids. Germline assignment: CDR1 SQVTM and CDR2 ANQGSEA. The CDR3 nucleotides are TGCAGCGTTGGGGGCCGGGACAGATATGGCTACACCTTC. Translated: CSVGGRDRYGYTF.

This clonotype has a count of ten or more. The chain combines TRBV6-2 or TRBV6-3 with TRBJ2-1; D is unresolved. Trimming pared 6 bases from V and 8 bases from J, leaving 8 bases between. This CDR3 is 11 amino acids long. Germline V gene lookup returns CDR1 MNHEY and CDR2 SVGEGT. The CDR3 nucleotides read TGTGCCAGCAGCCCCGGTTATGAGCAGTTCTTC. This codes for CASSPGYEQFF.

Note on this clonotype: A much bigger clone sits one base away, suggesting this may be a read error. The genes are TRBV11-2 and TRBJ2-5, with D possibly being TRBD2 (6 bases). The CDR3 is 15 amino acids. CDR1 and CDR2 from the germline V gene are SGHAT and FQNNGV. CDR3 bases: TGTGCCAGCAGTTCACGACTAGTTGCTTCAGAGACCCATTACTTC. Translated: CASSSRLVASETHYF. The whole variable domain, remainder taken from reference TRBV11-2 and TRBJ2-5, is EAGVAQSPRYKIIEKRQSVAFWCNPISGHATLYWYQQILGQGPKLLIQFQNNGVVDDSQLPKDRFSAERLKGVDSTLKIQPAKLEDSAVYLCASSSRLVASETHYFGPGTRLLVL.

The chain employs TRBV28 and TRBJ2-7; TRBD1 agrees at 9 bases. Unmatched junction bases numbered 14, after V lost 5 bases and J lost 6 bases. CDR3 size: 16 residues. From germline, CDR1 is MDHEN and CDR2 SYDVKM. The CDR3 reads CASSLETGGFVSEQYF. As DNA, the CDR3 is TGTGCCAGCAGTCTTGAAACAGGGGGCTTCGTTTCCGAGCAGTACTTC.

This clonotype was seen many times. The chain links TRBV7-2 to TRBJ2-1, with D tentatively TRBD1 (6 bases). Germline CDR1 reads SGHTA; CDR2 reads FQGNSA. CDR3 size: 14 residues. V shed 5 bases and J shed 5 bases, with 13 bases lying between them. The DNA for the CDR3 is TGTGCCAGCAGCCCATACAGGGAAAACAATGAGCAGTTCTTC. Encoded protein: CASSPYRENNEQFF.

This clonotype was seen only a few times. The chain employs TRBV7-2 and TRBJ2-7; possible D gene TRBD2, 5 bases. V dropped 0 bases and J dropped 6 bases, with 18 bases sitting between them. Germline V gene sequence: CDR1 SGHTA, CDR2 FQGNSA. The CDR3 is 16 amino acids. DNA of the CDR3: TGTGCCAGCAGCTTAGCTGGAGGCCCGGCCCGGGGCGAGCAGTACTTC. Its protein product is CASSLAGGPARGEQYF.

The CDR3 region is CASSELPWTEAFF. DNA of the CDR3: TGTGCCAGCAGTGAACTCCCGTGGACTGAAGCTTTCTTT. This chain connects TRBV2 to TRBJ1-1, with D unresolved. Germline V gene sequence: CDR1 SNHLY, CDR2 FYNNEI. Trimming left V 2 bases short and J 5 bases short, with 9 bases between. The CDR3 is made up of 13 amino acids.

The V and J genes are TRBV11-2 and TRBJ2-5, with 7 bases lining up with TRBD2. In germline, CDR1 is SGHAT, CDR2 FQNNGV. With 5 bases clipped from V and 2 bases from J, the junction kept 20 bases outside the gene matches. The CDR3 totals 19 residues. The DNA of the CDR3 is TGTGCCAGCAGCCGGGGGGTAGGGGTTTGGGGGAGTTATCAAGAGACCCAGTACTTC. Its translation is CASSRGVGVWGSYQETQYF.

The chain couples TRBV11-2 to TRBJ1-2; weak D call: TRBD1 (5 bases). Per germline, CDR1 SGHAT and CDR2 FQNNGV. The CDR3 is 17 residues long. V lost 0 bases to trimming and J lost 4 bases, with 18 bases between them. CDR3 amino acids: CASSLEGSGLVSYGYTF. The CDR3 coding sequence is TGTGCCAGCAGCTTAGAGGGGTCAGGGCTTGTTAGCTATGGCTACACCTTC.

This clonotype was found many times. The chain employs TRBV27 and TRBJ2-7, with TRBD2 as a possible D gene (6 bases). Trimming cost V 8 bases and J 5 bases, with 22 bases left between them. Germline values: CDR1 MNHEY, CDR2 SMNVEV (reference sequence). The CDR3 has 15 amino acids. CDR3 sequence: CASGRGGFVVNEQYF. For the CDR3, the DNA is TGTGCCAGCGGAAGAGGAGGGTTTGTTGTTAACGAGCAGTACTTC.

This clonotype was recorded at least ten times. V usage is TRBV7-2 and J usage is TRBJ2-3; tentative D call: TRBD1 (6 bases). The CDR3 extends over 14 amino acids. Germline V gives CDR1 SGHTA, CDR2 FQGNSA. The germline V and J ends were trimmed by 2 bases and 0 bases, with 6 bases remaining between them. This CDR3 is CASSLQGSTDTQYF. The CDR3 DNA sequence: TGTGCCAGCAGCTTACAGGGGAGCACAGATACGCAGTATTTT.

This clonotype was found many times. This chain's CDR3 is CSVRTREDSPLHF. CDR3 sequence (DNA): TGCAGCGTCCGGACAAGGGAGGATTCACCCCTCCACTTT. The gene calls are TRBV29-1 and TRBJ1-6; TRBD1 is a possible D gene (5 bases). Trimming left V 6 bases short and J 8 bases short, with 14 bases between. The CDR3 loop spans 13 amino acids. The germline gives CDR1 SQVTM, CDR2 ANQGSEA.

Ten or more counts support this clonotype. This chain connects TRBV28 to TRBJ1-1, with unresolved D. The CDR3 has 13 residues. CDR1 is MDHEN, CDR2 SYDVKM, per germline. Trimming shortened V by 3 bases and J by 0 bases, and 5 bases separated the two germline ends. As DNA, the CDR3 is TGTGCCAGCAGTTTCGGCCTGAACACTGAAGCTTTCTTT. Protein sequence: CASSFGLNTEAFF.

This clonotype was seen repeatedly, ten times or more. CDR3 nucleotide sequence: TGCAGTGCTAGAGGCTACCGGACTAGCGGGAGCGATGAGCAGTTCTTC. Translation: CSARGYRTSGSDEQFF. The chain links TRBV20-1 to TRBJ2-1, with 13 bases lining up with TRBD2. The ends lost 1 base at V and 8 bases at J; junction bases unmatched: 8. The CDR3 runs 16 residues. From germline, CDR1 is DFQATT and CDR2 SNEGSKA (reference sequence).

J is TRBJ1-1 and V is TRBV20-1, with D perhaps TRBD1 (6 bases). Germline values: CDR1 DFQATT, CDR2 SNEGSKA (reference sequence). CDR3 length: 16 residues. The V end was cut by 1 base, the J end by 0 bases, with 15 bases between. The CDR3 bases are TGCAGTGCTAGAGGGGGGGGGCAGGGAATGAACACTGAAGCTTTCTTT. Translating gives CSARGGGQGMNTEAFF.

This clonotype was counted at least ten times. CDR3: CASSLTGNTEAFF. CDR3 coding DNA: TGTGCCAGCAGTTTGACCGGGAACACTGAAGCTTTCTTT. The chain is built from TRBV28 and TRBJ1-1; D is undetermined. Germline V gene lookup returns CDR1 MDHEN and CDR2 SYDVKM. V was clipped by 3 bases and J by 1 base, with 6 bases between them. This CDR3 comprises 13 residues.

There are many counts of this clonotype. V usage is TRBV5-1 and J usage is TRBJ2-7; TRBD1 matches at 10 bases. The CDR3 totals 15 residues. Germline assignment: CDR1 SGHRS and CDR2 YFSETQ. V was clipped by 4 bases and J by 1 base; unmatched bases: 5. The CDR3 bases are TGCGCCAGCAGCCCCGGGACAGGGGTTTCCTACGAGCAGTACTTC. Encoded protein: CASSPGTGVSYEQYF.